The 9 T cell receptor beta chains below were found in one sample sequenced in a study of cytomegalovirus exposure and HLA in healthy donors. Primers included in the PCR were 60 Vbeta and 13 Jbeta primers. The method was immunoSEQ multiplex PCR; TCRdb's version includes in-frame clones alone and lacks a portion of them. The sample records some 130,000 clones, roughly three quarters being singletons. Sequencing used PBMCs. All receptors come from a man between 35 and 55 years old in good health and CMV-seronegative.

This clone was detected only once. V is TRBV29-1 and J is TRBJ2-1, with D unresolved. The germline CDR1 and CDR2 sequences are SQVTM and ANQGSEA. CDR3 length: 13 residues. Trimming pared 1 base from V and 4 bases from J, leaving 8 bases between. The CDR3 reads CSVEGAVYNEQFF. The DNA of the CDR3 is TGCAGCGTTGAAGGGGCTGTATACAATGAGCAGTTCTTC.

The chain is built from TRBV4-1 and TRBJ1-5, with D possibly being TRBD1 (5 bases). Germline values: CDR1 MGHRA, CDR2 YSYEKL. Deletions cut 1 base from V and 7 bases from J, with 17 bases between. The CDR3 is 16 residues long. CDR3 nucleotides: TGCGCCAGCAGCCAAGGCGGCGGGGGGGGAATCCAGCCCCAGCATTTT. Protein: CASSQGGGGGIQPQHF.

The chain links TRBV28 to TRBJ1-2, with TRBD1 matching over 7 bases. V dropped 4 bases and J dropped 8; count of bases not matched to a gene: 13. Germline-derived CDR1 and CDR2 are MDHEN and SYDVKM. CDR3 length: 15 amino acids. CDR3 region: CASSSTTGTALGYTF. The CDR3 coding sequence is TGTGCCAGCAGTTCAACCACCGGGACAGCCTTGGGCTACACCTTC.

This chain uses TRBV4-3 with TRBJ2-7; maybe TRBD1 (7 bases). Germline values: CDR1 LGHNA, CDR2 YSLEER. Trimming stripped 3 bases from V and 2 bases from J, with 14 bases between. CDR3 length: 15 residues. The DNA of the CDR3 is TGCGCCAGCAGCCAGGAGGGGACAGCAGCCTACGAGCAGTACTTC. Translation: CASSQEGTAAYEQYF.

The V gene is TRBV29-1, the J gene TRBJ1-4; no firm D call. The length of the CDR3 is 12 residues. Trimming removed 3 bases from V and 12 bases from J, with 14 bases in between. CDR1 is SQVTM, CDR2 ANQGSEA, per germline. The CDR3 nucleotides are TGCAGCGTTGACTCCGGGTTTGGTGAACTGTTTTTT. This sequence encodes CSVDSGFGELFF. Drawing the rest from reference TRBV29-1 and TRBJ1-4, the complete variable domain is SAVISQKPSRDICQRGTSLTIQCQVDSQVTMMFWYRQQPGQSLTLIATANQGSEATYESGFVIDKFPISRPNLTFSTLTVSNMSPEDSSIYLCSVDSGFGELFFGSGTQLSVL.

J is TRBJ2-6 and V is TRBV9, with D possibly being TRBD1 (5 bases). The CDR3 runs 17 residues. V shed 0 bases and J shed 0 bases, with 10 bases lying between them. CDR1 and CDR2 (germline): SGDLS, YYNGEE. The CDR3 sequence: CASSVGDSNSGANVLTF. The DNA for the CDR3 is TGTGCCAGCAGCGTAGGTGACAGCAACTCTGGGGCCAACGTCCTGACTTTC.

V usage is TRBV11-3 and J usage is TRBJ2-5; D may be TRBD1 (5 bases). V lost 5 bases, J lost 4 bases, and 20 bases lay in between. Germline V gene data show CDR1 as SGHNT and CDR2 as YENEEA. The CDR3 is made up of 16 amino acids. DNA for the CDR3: TGTGCCAGCAGCCCCGGGCTCAGGGCCAACGCAGAGACCCAGTACTTC. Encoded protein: CASSPGLRANAETQYF.

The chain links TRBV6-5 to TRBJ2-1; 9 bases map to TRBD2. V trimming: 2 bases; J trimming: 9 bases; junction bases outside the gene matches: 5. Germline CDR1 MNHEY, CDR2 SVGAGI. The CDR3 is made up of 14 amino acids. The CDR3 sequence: CASSYAGGRGEQFF. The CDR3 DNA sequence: TGTGCCAGCAGTTACGCGGGGGGGCGGGGTGAGCAGTTCTTC.

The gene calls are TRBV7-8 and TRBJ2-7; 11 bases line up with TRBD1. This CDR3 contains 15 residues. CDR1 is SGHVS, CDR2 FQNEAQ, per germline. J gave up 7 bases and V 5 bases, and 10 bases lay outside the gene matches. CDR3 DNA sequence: TGTGCCAGCAGCCCGCGGACAGGGGGCTCGGGGGAGCAGTACTTC. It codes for CASSPRTGGSGEQYF. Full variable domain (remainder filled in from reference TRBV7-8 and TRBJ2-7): GAGVSQSPRYKVAKRGQDVALRCDPISGHVSLFWYQQALGQGPEFLTYFQNEAQLDKSGLPSDRFFAERPEGSVSTLKIQRTQQEDSAVYLCASSPRTGGSGEQYFGPGTRLTVT.